Following are 9 T cell receptor beta chains from one sample sequenced in a study of shared clonotypes between healthy human individuals. The table came from immunoSEQ multiplex PCR; TCRdb's copy has only in-frame clones and leaves some out. Altogether a few million clones are present, just over 90% being singletons, with the ten largest covering 0.39%. Sample: naive CD4+ T cells from PBMCs. Subset in this sample: CD45RA+ positively selected. These receptors originate from a man younger than 35 in good health. Some clones in this sample may be carry-over from other donors' samples.

A note on this clone: The same CDR3 is also encoded by other DNA sequences in this sample. This chain links TRBV7-9 with TRBJ1-5; 7 positions match TRBD1. V shed 5 bases and J 4 bases; nucleotides not matched to a gene: 8. CDR1 is SEHNR and CDR2 is FQNEAQ in the germline V gene (reference sequence). The CDR3 has 15 residues. CDR3 region: CASSLDRVGNQPQHF. DNA for the CDR3: TGTGCCAGCAGCCTCGACAGGGTCGGGAATCAGCCCCAGCATTTT.

The gene calls are TRBV9 and TRBJ1-2; 11 bases align to TRBD1. V was clipped by 6 bases and J by 4 bases; unmatched bases: 5. The germline gives CDR1 SGDLS, CDR2 YYNGEE. The CDR3 contains 14 residues. Here the CDR3 reads CASKSGTGGYGYTF. The CDR3 DNA sequence: TGTGCCAGCAAATCGGGGACAGGGGGCTATGGCTACACCTTC.

The V gene is TRBV9, the J gene TRBJ2-1; TRBD2 agrees at 10 bases. The CDR3 loop spans 15 amino acids. Germline V CDR1 and CDR2: SGDLS, YYNGEE. V trimming: 4 bases; J trimming: 13 bases; junction bases outside the gene matches: 14. The CDR3, as DNA: TGTGCCAGCAGCTCTTTCTCTAGCGGGAGTGTGGAACAGTTCTTC. Residues: CASSSFSSGSVEQFF.

V is TRBV5-5 and J is TRBJ2-7; 7 positions agree with TRBD2. J was trimmed by 3 bases and V by 2 bases; bases with no gene match: 8. There are 15 residues in the CDR3. Germline V gene lookup returns CDR1 SGHKS and CDR2 YYEKEE (reference sequence). CDR3 protein: CASSFGRGGSYEQYF. The CDR3 DNA reads TGTGCCAGCAGCTTTGGGCGCGGCGGGAGCTACGAGCAGTACTTC.

This sequence joins TRBV5-6 and TRBJ2-3; possibly TRBD1 for D (5 bases). The CDR3 covers 15 residues. From germline, CDR1 is SGHDT and CDR2 YYEEEE. V gave up 0 bases and J gave up 6 bases, with 14 bases separating them. This chain's CDR3 is CASSLGRGIRDTQYF. The CDR3 DNA is TGTGCCAGCAGCTTGGGAAGGGGTATAAGGGATACGCAGTATTTT.

A remark on this clone: One junction end does not reproduce the germline sequence, and a read error may be involved. This specimen includes other DNA sequences encoding the same CDR3. The chain has TRBV10-2 and TRBJ1-2; the D is unclear. The CDR3 length is 13 residues. Germline CDR1 is WSHSY and CDR2 is SAAADI. CDR3 residues: CASSEFRTDGYTF. The CDR3 DNA reads TGCGCCAGCAGTGAGTTCAGGACGGATGGTTACACCTTC.

This chain uses TRBV15 with TRBJ2-7, with TRBD1 matching 7 bases. This CDR3 is built from 14 residues. Germline V gene sequence: CDR1 LNHNV, CDR2 YYDKDF (reference sequence). V was clipped by 6 bases and J by 0 bases; unmatched bases: 5. The CDR3 DNA follows: TGTGCCACCAGTCCCCGGGACAGCTCCTACGAGCAGTACTTC. Translation gives CATSPRDSSYEQYF. Full variable domain (remainder filled in from reference TRBV15 and TRBJ2-7): DAMVIQNPRYQVTQFGKPVTLSCSQTLNHNVMYWYQQKSSQAPKLLFHYYDKDFNNEADTPDNFQSRRPNTSFCFLDIRSPGLGDTAMYLCATSPRDSSYEQYFGPGTRLTVT.

The chain uses TRBV5-1 and TRBJ2-3; 9 bases agree with TRBD2. The J segment lost 5 bases and the V segment lost 1 base, leaving 2 bases of the junction unmatched. Germline CDR1 and CDR2: SGHRS and YFSETQ. The CDR3 length is 14 residues. CDR3 coding DNA: TGCGCCAGCAGCTTGTCAGCGGGAGGAGATACGCAGTATTTT. It codes for CASSLSAGGDTQYF.

V is TRBV5-1 and J is TRBJ2-2; 8 bases map to TRBD1. Germline V gives CDR1 SGHRS, CDR2 YFSETQ. V was pared by 1 base and J by 1 base, with 9 bases of the junction left unmatched. CDR3 length: 18 amino acids. The CDR3 here is CASSLPRTGTMNTGELFF. CDR3 coding DNA: TGCGCCAGCAGCTTGCCCAGGACAGGGACCATGAACACCGGGGAGCTGTTTTTT.